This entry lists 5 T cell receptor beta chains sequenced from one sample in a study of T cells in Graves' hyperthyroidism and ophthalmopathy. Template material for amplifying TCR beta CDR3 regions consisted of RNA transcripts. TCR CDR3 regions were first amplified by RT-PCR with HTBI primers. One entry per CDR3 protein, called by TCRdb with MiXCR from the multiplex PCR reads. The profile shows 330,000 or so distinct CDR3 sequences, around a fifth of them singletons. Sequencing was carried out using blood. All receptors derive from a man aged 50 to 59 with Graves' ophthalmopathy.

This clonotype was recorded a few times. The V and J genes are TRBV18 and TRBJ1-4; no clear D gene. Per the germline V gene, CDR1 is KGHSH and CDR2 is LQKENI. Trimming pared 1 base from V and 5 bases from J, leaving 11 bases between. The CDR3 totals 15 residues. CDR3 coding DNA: TGTGCCAGCTCACCACGGCAGAACTCAAATGAAAAACTGTTTTTT. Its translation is CASSPRQNSNEKLFF.

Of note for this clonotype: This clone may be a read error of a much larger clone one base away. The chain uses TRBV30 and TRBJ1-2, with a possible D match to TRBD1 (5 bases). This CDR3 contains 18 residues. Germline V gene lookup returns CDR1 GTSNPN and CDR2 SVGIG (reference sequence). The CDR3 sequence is CAWMGPDGDRRNPYGCTF. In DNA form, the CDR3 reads TGTGCCTGGATGGGACCTGACGGGGACCGGCGAAATCCTTATGGCTGCACCTTC.

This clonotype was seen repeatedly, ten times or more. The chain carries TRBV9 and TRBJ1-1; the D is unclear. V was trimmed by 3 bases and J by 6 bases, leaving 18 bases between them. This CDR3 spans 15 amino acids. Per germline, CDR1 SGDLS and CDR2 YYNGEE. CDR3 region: CASSAAGHVFPEAFF. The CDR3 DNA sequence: TGTGCCAGCAGCGCGGCGGGCCATGTGTTCCCTGAAGCTTTCTTT.

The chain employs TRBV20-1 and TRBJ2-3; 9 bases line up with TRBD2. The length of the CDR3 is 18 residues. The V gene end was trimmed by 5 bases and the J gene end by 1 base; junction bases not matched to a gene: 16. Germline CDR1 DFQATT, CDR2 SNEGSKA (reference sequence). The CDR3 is CSAVAAAGLAFRTDTQYF. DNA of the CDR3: TGCAGTGCTGTCGCGGCCGCGGGACTAGCATTTCGCACAGATACGCAGTATTTT.

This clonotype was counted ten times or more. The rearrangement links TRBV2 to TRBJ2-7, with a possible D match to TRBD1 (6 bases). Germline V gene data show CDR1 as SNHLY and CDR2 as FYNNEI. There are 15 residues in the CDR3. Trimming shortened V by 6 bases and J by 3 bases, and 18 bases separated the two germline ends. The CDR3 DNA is TGTGCCAGCAGGATCGTCAGGGGCTTCAACTACGAGCAGTACTTC. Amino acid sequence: CASRIVRGFNYEQYF.